This TCR beta chain was captured in a study of vaccination and CD4 T cells after COVID-19. About the research overall: SARS-CoV-2 had been detected by nasal swab PCR in convalescent patients; under 10 were mild, one severe.

Sequencing of cultured CD4+ T cell DNA used the Oncomine TCR Beta short-read assay. TCRdb re-derived calls from the PCR reads in MiXCR, one entry per CDR3 protein. The table records more than 20,000 distinct CDR3 sequences, 41% of them present only once. The V and J ends lost 2 bases and 3 bases respectively, with 11 bases between them. CDR3 length: 14 residues. Per germline, CDR1 MDHEN and CDR2 SYDVKM. Time point indicated: late sampling 161 to 241 days after vaccination in three convalescent patients. Treatment given: roughly ten-day PBMC culture with coronavirus spike peptide pools or control peptides (ViraFEST assay). Half the medium was exchanged for fresh IL-2 medium on days 3 and 7. As concerns this clonotype: Its antigen is still unknown.

The sample was CD4+ T cells from blood, cultured in vitro, taken about 7 months after SARS-CoV-2 vaccination. The chain has TRBV28 and TRBJ2-7; D is possibly TRBD2 (5 bases). The origin of this receptor is a human donor who had recovered from COVID-19. CDR3 in amino acids: CASSLGESHYEQYF. The CDR3 bases are TGTGCCAGCAGTTTAGGGGAGTCCCACTACGAGCAGTACTTC.